This T cell receptor (beta chain) was recovered during a study of naive and memory T cell subsets. A UMI-containing oligonucleotide was joined by 3' ligation to the TCR cDNA template. Whole-blood samples were roughly 2.3 ml of peripheral blood from healthy adult volunteers. Unsorted total RNA, roughly 1 to 1,100 ng, was DNase treated before reverse transcription. The study, taken as a whole, reports: The RNA method is potentially sensitive to activation and differentiation changes.

Germline assignment: CDR1 LGHNA and CDR2 YSLEER. V was clipped by 3 bases and J by 3 bases, with 10 bases between them. The CDR3 runs to 14 residues. Amplification of ligated cDNA took four PCR rounds with SP2 and nested alpha and beta constant primers. For blood and skin samples, reverse transcription used TCR alpha and beta constant primers. Each CDR3 protein gets one entry after TCRdb re-called the UMI-ligation and nested PCR reads with MiXCR. Counted here are fewer than 30,000 distinct CDR3 sequences, roughly 5.2% occurring once; the ten biggest clones make up 7% to 9%. This clonotype was detected many times. Its antigen is unidentified.

This TCR was recovered from an adult in good health. The V gene is TRBV4-3, the J gene TRBJ2-3; D could derive from TRBD1 or TRBD2 (5 bases each). Sequenced material: blood. Here the CDR3 reads CASSQGVGTDTQYF. The CDR3 bases are TGCGCCAGCAGCCAGGGGGTGGGGACAGATACGCAGTATTTT.